This TCR beta chain was sequenced during a study of response to subunit inactivated influenza vaccine. Study observations and caveats: Researchers suggested that each seasonal influenza vaccination recruits few new T cells.

Losses at the gene ends were 6 bases for V and 5 bases for J; bases not matched to a gene: 6. This CDR3 has 14 residues. CDR1 WSHSY and CDR2 SAAADI come from the germline V gene. Notes on this clonotype: The target antigen is unknown.

TCRdb used MiXCR to reprocess the RT-PCR reads, holding one entry per CDR3 protein. The sample gives fewer than 800,000 distinct CDR3 sequences, 15% to 18% of which show up once; 11% is in the top ten. The starting material was PBMCs from blood, obtained 12 days after vaccination. The TCR comes from a man aged 50 to 59 who received an inactivated influenza vaccine. This chain joins TRBV10-2 and TRBJ1-2; 10 bases line up with TRBD1. The chain's CDR3 is CASRPGGQGYGYTF. Here the CDR3 DNA reads TGCGCCAGCAGACCCGGGGGACAGGGGTATGGCTACACCTTC.